The 23 T cell receptor beta chains in this list originate from one sample, sequenced in a study of OX40 agonist ivuxolimab in advanced cancers. Libraries were built with the immunoSEQ multiplex PCR assay. Entries here come from immuneACCESS through TCRdb and include only in-frame sequences with V and J called. Some clones fail to appear in such tables; in the studies checked, an unresolved V gene covers under half of the shortfall, and the cause of the remainder is unknown. The sample profile shows about 19,000 clones; 65% to 85% of them were found once. The ten largest account for around 10% of the sample. The material sequenced was CD4+ or CD8+ T cells sorted from blood, taken in a trial of the OX40 agonist ivuxolimab. All receptors derive from an adult with an advanced solid tumor such as melanoma, head and neck, liver or kidney cancer.

The gene calls are TRBV10-2 and TRBJ2-1; 8 bases line up with TRBD2. Per the germline V gene, CDR1 is WSHSY and CDR2 is SAAADI. The ends lost 5 bases at V and 7 bases at J; junction bases unmatched: 7. This CDR3 comprises 14 residues. The CDR3 sequence is CASSFSGVGNEQFF. The CDR3 region has the DNA TGCGCCAGCAGTTTTAGCGGGGTGGGGAATGAGCAGTTCTTC.

The V and J genes are TRBV5-6 and TRBJ2-7, with D possibly matching TRBD1 (5 bases). Germline V gene sequence: CDR1 SGHDT, CDR2 YYEEEE. V lost 0 bases, J lost 3 bases, and 13 bases lay in between. The CDR3 length is 15 residues. The CDR3 DNA follows: TGTGCCAGCAGCTTGGGACAGAGATCGAACTACGAGCAGTACTTC. Its translation: CASSLGQRSNYEQYF.

V usage is TRBV27 and J usage is TRBJ1-1, with 9 bases fitting TRBD1. The CDR3 spans 13 residues. The germline gives CDR1 MNHEY, CDR2 SMNVEV (reference sequence). V gave up 5 bases and J gave up 7 bases; unmatched junction bases: 5. The CDR3 region has the DNA TGTGCCAGCAGTACAGGGGGCGTGGGTGAAGCTTTCTTT. The encoded protein is CASSTGGVGEAFF.

J is TRBJ2-1 and V is TRBV7-9; D remains ambiguous. V lost 5 bases and J lost 10, with 18 bases in between. This CDR3 comprises 14 residues. Germline values: CDR1 SEHNR, CDR2 FQNEAQ (reference sequence). CDR3 in amino acids: CASSPVMLAGEQFF. CDR3 coding DNA: TGTGCCAGCAGCCCTGTGATGCTGGCCGGGGAGCAGTTCTTC.

CDR3 DNA: TGTGCCAGCAGTGAAAACGCACAGTCTTCGTACACTGAAGCTTTCTTT. This encodes CASSENAQSSYTEAFF. V is TRBV2 and J is TRBJ1-1, with no clear D. V shed 2 bases and J shed 3 bases, with 16 bases lying between them. The CDR3 covers 16 residues. The germline V gene has CDR1 SNHLY and CDR2 FYNNEI. Supplemented by reference TRBV2 and TRBJ1-1, the full variable domain reads EPEVTQTPSHQVTQMGQEVILRCVPISNHLYFYWYRQILGQKVEFLVSFYNNEISEKSEIFDDQFSVERPDGSNFTLKIRSTKLEDSAMYFCASSENAQSSYTEAFFGQGTRLTVV.

The chain combines TRBV29-1 with TRBJ1-1; D unresolved. V was clipped by 6 bases and J by 0 bases, with 11 bases between them. Per the germline V gene, CDR1 is SQVTM and CDR2 is ANQGSEA. The CDR3 covers 13 residues. CDR3 DNA sequence: TGCAGCGTCGACGGGGTAATGAACACTGAAGCTTTCTTT. Translation: CSVDGVMNTEAFF.

The chain carries TRBV11-2 and TRBJ2-3; D could derive from TRBD1 or TRBD2 (5 bases each). CDR3 length: 19 amino acids. Between the trimmed V and J ends, which lost 0 bases and 2 bases, there was a span of 21 bases. The germline CDR1 and CDR2 sequences are SGHAT and FQNNGV. This CDR3 reads CASSLDLGEQDFVTDTQYF. The CDR3 DNA is TGTGCCAGCAGCTTAGATCTGGGGGAACAGGACTTTGTCACAGATACGCAGTATTTT.

This clone was counted a few times. The chain has TRBV7-9 and TRBJ2-7; D not certain. The CDR3 runs 14 residues. The germline CDR1 and CDR2 sequences are SEHNR and FQNEAQ (reference sequence). V was pared by 1 base and J by 6 bases, with 13 bases between. The CDR3, as DNA: TGTGCCAGCAGCTTAGAACCCAAGGGCACCGAGCAGTACTTC. Its translation is CASSLEPKGTEQYF.

The gene calls are TRBV12-5 and TRBJ2-1, with D maybe TRBD2 (6 bases). The germline CDR1 and CDR2 sequences are LGHNT and FRNRAP. The V end was cut by 5 bases, the J end by 3 bases, with 17 bases between. This CDR3 region has 16 residues. DNA of the CDR3: TGTGCTAGTGGTCACTGGACTATCCGGGGCTACAATGAGCAGTTCTTC. Translating it yields CASGHWTIRGYNEQFF. Full variable domain (outside the CDR3, taken from reference TRBV12-5 and TRBJ2-1): DARVTQTPRHKVTEMGQEVTMRCQPILGHNTVFWYRQTMMQGLELLAYFRNRAPLDDSGMPKDRFSAEMPDATLATLKIQPSEPRDSAVYFCASGHWTIRGYNEQFFGPGTRLTVL.

This clone was seen a single time. This sequence joins TRBV19 and TRBJ2-3; 9 bases are a match to TRBD2. Per the germline V gene, CDR1 is LNHDA and CDR2 is SQIVND (reference sequence). V lost 1 base to trimming and J lost 2 bases; unmatched junction nucleotides: 4. This CDR3 contains 16 residues. The chain's CDR3 is CASSIGASGTTDTQYF. The CDR3 DNA is TGTGCCAGTAGTATAGGAGCTAGCGGGACCACAGATACGCAGTATTTT.

Here the CDR3 DNA reads TGTGCCAGCAGCCCCCAAGGAGACCGTGATTACGAGCAGTACTTC. Translating it yields CASSPQGDRDYEQYF. The chain is built from TRBV2 and TRBJ2-7; D is unclear. The CDR3 is made up of 15 amino acids. V was pared by 6 bases and J by 4 bases, with 19 bases between. The germline gives CDR1 SNHLY, CDR2 FYNNEI.

By share, this clone counts as medium-sized. The J gene is TRBJ2-7, the V gene TRBV7-8; TRBD2 matches at 8 bases. Per the germline V gene, CDR1 is SGHVS and CDR2 is FQNEAQ. V dropped 3 bases and J dropped 9; count of bases not matched to a gene: 10. The length of the CDR3 is 14 residues. CDR3 protein: CASSLVPGGALQYF. CDR3 sequence (DNA): TGTGCCAGCAGCTTGGTGCCGGGAGGGGCTTTGCAGTACTTC.

The rearrangement links TRBV7-3 to TRBJ2-7; D may be TRBD2 (5 bases). The CDR3 runs 13 residues. The V gene lost 5 bases and the J gene lost 3 bases, with 11 bases spanning the gap. Germline values: CDR1 SGHTA, CDR2 FQGTGA. CDR3 protein: CASSADWGYEQYF. CDR3 nucleotide sequence: TGTGCCAGCAGCGCGGACTGGGGCTACGAGCAGTACTTC.

V and J are TRBV29-1 and TRBJ2-1, with 8 nucleotides matching TRBD1. Germline values: CDR1 SQVTM, CDR2 ANQGSEA. The CDR3 loop spans 16 amino acids. V lost 0 bases, J lost 0 bases, and 4 bases stayed unmatched. The CDR3 DNA reads TGCAGCGTTGAAGAGCGGACAGGGAACTCCTACAATGAGCAGTTCTTC. Translated: CSVEERTGNSYNEQFF.

The chain is built from TRBV11-2 and TRBJ2-7; a possible D gene is TRBD2 (6 bases). The CDR3 sequence is 15 residues long. Germline V lookup: CDR1 SGHAT, CDR2 FQNNGV. V dropped 7 bases and J dropped 0 bases, with 16 bases sitting between them. In DNA, the CDR3 is TGTGCCAGCACCCGGGGTAGCGGTTACTCCTACGAGCAGTACTTC. Its translation: CASTRGSGYSYEQYF.

CDR3 in DNA: TGTGCCAGTAGCGGGACCTCCTACGAGCAGTACTTC. Translated: CASSGTSYEQYF. V gene TRBV5-4 combines with J gene TRBJ2-7, with 8 bases lining up with TRBD2. Germline CDR1 reads SGHNT; CDR2 reads YYREEE (reference sequence). The CDR3 spans 12 residues. Unmatched junction bases numbered 1, after V lost 8 bases and J lost 0 bases.

This clone was detected once. This chain connects TRBV5-6 to TRBJ1-2; D possibly corresponds to TRBD1 (6 bases). Trimming shortened V by 0 bases and J by 4 bases, and 10 bases separated the two germline ends. CDR3 length: 14 residues. CDR1 SGHDT and CDR2 YYEEEE come from the germline V gene. CDR3 DNA: TGTGCCAGCAGCTTGGGCCAGGGGATCTATGGCTACACCTTC. Translation gives CASSLGQGIYGYTF.

CDR3 protein: CAWSVLDRTDTQYF. The CDR3 DNA reads TGTGCCTGGAGTGTACTTGACAGAACAGATACGCAGTATTTT. The V and J genes are TRBV30 and TRBJ2-3, with D perhaps matching TRBD1 (5 bases). The length of the CDR3 is 14 residues. Looked up from germline, CDR1 is GTSNPN and CDR2 is SVGIG (reference sequence). With 0 bases removed from V and 3 bases from J, the gap between germline ends came to 10 bases.

The rearrangement links TRBV18 to TRBJ1-2; TRBD1 agrees at 8 bases. The CDR3 consists of 14 residues. CDR1 is KGHSH, CDR2 LQKENI, per germline. The J segment lost 6 bases and the V segment lost 3 bases, leaving 6 bases of the junction unmatched. The CDR3 DNA follows: TGTGCCAGCTCACCCGAGGAACAGGGGGATGGCTACACCTTC. Its protein is CASSPEEQGDGYTF. The variable domain in full, completed from reference TRBV18 and TRBJ1-2, reads NAGVMQNPRHLVRRRGQEARLRCSPMKGHSHVYWYRQLPEEGLKFMVYLQKENIIDESGMPKERFSAEFPKEGPSILRIQQVVRGDSAAYFCASSPEEQGDGYTFGSGTRLTVV.

CDR3 amino acids: CAISELARDTGELFF. The CDR3 DNA reads TGTGCCATCAGTGAGCTGGCCAGGGACACCGGGGAGCTGTTTTTT. The genes are TRBV10-3 and TRBJ2-2, with D possibly being TRBD1 (5 bases). Germline V gene data show CDR1 as ENHRY and CDR2 as SYGVKD. The CDR3 covers 15 residues. Trimming removed 2 bases from V and 3 bases from J, with 10 bases in between.

The chain is built from TRBV21-1 and TRBJ2-1; TRBD2, the D gene given by the table, was not confirmed from the DNA. TRBV21-1 is a pseudogene. The length of the CDR3 is 17 residues. CDR3 sequence: CASSARKRKAPYNEQFF. In DNA, the CDR3 is TGTGCCAGCAGCGCCCGGAAGAGGAAAGCTCCCTACAATGAGCAGTTCTTC.

This chain joins TRBV7-9 and TRBJ2-1; 8 bases agree with TRBD2. The CDR3 is 11 residues long. The germline V gene encodes CDR1 SEHNR and CDR2 FQNEAQ (reference sequence). The trim removed 5 bases at V and 13 bases at J, leaving 4 bases unmatched. CDR3 sequence (DNA): TGTGCCAGCAGCCCCGGGACTAGTCAGTTCTTC. This translates into CASSPGTSQFF.

V gene TRBV6-1 combines with J gene TRBJ1-5; tentative D call: TRBD1 (5 bases). Trimming took 7 bases from V and 6 from J, leaving 19 bases between them. The CDR3 contains 15 residues. The germline CDR1 and CDR2 sequences are MNHNS and SASEGT. The CDR3 here is CASIARGRESQPQHF. The DNA of the CDR3 is TGTGCCAGCATCGCTAGGGGCAGGGAGTCTCAGCCCCAGCATTTT.